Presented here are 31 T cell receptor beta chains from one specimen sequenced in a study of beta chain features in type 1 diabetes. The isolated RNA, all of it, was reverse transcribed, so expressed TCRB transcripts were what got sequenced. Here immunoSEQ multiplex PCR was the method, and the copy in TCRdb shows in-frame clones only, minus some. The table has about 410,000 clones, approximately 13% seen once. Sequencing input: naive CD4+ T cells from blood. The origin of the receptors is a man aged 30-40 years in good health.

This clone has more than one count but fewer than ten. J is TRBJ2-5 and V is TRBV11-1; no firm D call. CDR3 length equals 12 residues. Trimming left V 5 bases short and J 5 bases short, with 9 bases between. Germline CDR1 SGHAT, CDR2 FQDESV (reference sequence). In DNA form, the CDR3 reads TGTGCCAGCAGCCCCACAGCCGAGACCCAGTACTTC. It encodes CASSPTAETQYF.

The CDR3 sequence: CASSVGAGIQETQYF. The DNA of the CDR3 is TGTGCCAGCAGCGTAGGGGCGGGAATCCAAGAGACCCAGTACTTC. The rearrangement uses TRBV9 and TRBJ2-5; D is perhaps TRBD2 (6 bases). CDR3 length: 15 residues. Germline-derived CDR1 and CDR2 are SGDLS and YYNGEE. The V end lost 0 bases, the J end lost 1 base, and 10 bases lay between the germline ends.

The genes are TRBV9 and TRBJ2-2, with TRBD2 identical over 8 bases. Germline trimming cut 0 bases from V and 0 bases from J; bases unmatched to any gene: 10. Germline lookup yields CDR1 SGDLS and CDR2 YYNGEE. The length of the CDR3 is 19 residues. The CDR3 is CASSVATGTRVANTGELFF. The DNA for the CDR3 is TGTGCCAGCAGCGTAGCAACCGGGACTAGGGTTGCGAACACCGGGGAGCTGTTTTTT.

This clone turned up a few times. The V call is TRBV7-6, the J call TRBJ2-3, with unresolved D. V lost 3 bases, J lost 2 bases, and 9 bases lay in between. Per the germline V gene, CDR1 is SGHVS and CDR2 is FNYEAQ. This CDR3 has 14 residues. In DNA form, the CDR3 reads TGTGCCAGCAGCTTGACTTTTTTCACAGATACGCAGTATTTT. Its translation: CASSLTFFTDTQYF.

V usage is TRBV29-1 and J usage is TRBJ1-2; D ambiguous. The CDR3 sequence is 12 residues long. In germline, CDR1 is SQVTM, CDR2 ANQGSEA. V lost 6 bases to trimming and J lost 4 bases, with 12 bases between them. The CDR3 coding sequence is TGCAGCGTGGATGAGTCCTCCTATGGCTACACCTTC. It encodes CSVDESSYGYTF.

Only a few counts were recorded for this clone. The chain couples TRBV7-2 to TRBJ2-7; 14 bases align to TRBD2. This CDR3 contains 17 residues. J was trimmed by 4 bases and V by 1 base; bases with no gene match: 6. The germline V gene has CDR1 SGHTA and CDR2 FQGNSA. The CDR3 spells CASSLVGTSGSSYEQYV. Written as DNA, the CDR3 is TGTGCCAGCAGCTTAGTTGGGACTAGCGGGAGCTCGTACGAGCAGTACGTC.

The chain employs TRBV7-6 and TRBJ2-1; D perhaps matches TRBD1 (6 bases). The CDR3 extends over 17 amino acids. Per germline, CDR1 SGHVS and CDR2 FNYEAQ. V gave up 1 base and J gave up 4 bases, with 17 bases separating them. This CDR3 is CASSLGGVGQIYNEQFF. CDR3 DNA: TGTGCCAGCAGCTTAGGGGGCGTAGGACAGATTTACAATGAGCAGTTCTTC.

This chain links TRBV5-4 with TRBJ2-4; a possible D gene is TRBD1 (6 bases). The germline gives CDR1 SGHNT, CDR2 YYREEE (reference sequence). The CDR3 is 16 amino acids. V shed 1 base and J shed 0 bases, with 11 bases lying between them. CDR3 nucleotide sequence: TGTGCCAGCAGCTTGAGGACAGACTTAGCCAAAAACATTCAGTACTTC. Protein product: CASSLRTDLAKNIQYF.

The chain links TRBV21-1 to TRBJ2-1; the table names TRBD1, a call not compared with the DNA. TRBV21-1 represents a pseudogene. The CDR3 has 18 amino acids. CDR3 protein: CASSKGPGQGLRNNEQFF. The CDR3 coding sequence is TGTGCCAGCAGCAAGGGCCCGGGACAGGGGCTTCGGAACAATGAGCAGTTCTTC.

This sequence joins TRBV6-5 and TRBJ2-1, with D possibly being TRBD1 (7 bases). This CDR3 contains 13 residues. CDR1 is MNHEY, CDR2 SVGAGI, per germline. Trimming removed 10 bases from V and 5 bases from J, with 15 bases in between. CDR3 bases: TGTGCCACCCAAGGAGGGGGCCACAATGAGCAGTTCTTC. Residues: CATQGGGHNEQFF.

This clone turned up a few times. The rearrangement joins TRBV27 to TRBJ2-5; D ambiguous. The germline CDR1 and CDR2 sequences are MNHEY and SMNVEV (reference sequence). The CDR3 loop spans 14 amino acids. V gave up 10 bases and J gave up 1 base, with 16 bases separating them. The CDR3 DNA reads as TGTGCCACCATGGAGCATCTACGCCAAGAGACCCAGTACTTC. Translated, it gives CATMEHLRQETQYF.

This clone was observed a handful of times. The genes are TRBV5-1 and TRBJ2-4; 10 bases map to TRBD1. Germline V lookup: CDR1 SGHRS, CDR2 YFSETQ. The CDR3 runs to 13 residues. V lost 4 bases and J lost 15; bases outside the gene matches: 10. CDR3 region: CASSPGTGDDRYF. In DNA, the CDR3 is TGCGCCAGCAGCCCCGGGACAGGGGACGACAGGTACTTC.

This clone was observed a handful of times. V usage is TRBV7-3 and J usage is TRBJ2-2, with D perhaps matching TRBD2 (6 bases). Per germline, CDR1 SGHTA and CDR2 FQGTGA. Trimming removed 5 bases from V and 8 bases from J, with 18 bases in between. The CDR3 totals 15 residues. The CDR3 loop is CASSPRPGRSGELFF. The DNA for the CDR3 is TGTGCCAGCAGCCCCCGCCCAGGGAGGTCGGGGGAGCTGTTTTTT.

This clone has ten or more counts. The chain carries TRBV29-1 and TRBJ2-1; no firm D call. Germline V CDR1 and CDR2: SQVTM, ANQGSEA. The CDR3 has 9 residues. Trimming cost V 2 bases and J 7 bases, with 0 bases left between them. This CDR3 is CSVENEQFF. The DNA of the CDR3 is TGCAGCGTTGAAAATGAGCAGTTCTTC.

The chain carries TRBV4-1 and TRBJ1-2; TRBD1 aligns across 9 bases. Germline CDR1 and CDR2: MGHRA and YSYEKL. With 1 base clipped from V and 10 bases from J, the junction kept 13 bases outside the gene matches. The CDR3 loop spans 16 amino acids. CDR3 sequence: CASSQAIPGQGLYYTF. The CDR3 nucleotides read TGCGCCAGCAGCCAAGCAATCCCAGGACAGGGGTTGTACTACACCTTC.

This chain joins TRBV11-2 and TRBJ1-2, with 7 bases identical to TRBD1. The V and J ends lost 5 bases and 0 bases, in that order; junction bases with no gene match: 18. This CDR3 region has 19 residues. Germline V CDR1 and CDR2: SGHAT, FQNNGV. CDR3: CASSRTSDRKYIANYGYTF. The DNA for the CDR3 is TGTGCCAGCAGCCGTACCTCGGACAGGAAGTATATAGCTAACTATGGCTACACCTTC.

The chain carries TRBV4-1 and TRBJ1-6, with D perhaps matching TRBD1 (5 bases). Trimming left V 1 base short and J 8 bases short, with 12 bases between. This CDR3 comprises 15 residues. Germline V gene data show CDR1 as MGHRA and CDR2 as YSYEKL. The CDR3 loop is CASSQVGGRYSPLHF. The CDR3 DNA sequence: TGCGCCAGCAGCCAAGTTGGGGGTCGTTATTCACCCCTCCACTTT.

The CDR3 here is CASSPSPRHRGGDTQYF. The DNA of the CDR3 is TGTGCCAGCAGCCCCTCTCCGCGGCACAGGGGCGGAGATACGCAGTATTTT. This chain uses TRBV4-2 with TRBJ2-3, with TRBD1 identical over 7 bases. This CDR3 has 17 amino acids. The germline gives CDR1 LGHNA, CDR2 YNFKEQ. The V segment lost 4 bases and the J segment 5 bases; nucleotides outside the gene matches: 15.

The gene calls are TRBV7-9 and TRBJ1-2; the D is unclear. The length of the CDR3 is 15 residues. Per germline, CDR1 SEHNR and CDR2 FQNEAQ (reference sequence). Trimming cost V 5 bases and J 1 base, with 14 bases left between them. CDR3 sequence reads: CASSPAFRINYGYTF. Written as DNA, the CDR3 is TGTGCCAGCAGCCCCGCCTTCAGGATTAACTATGGCTACACCTTC.

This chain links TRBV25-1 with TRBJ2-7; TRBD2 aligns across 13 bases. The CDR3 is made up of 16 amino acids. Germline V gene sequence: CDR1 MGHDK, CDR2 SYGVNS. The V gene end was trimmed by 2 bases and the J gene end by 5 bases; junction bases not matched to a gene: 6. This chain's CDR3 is CASSELGLAGENEQYF. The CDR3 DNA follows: TGTGCCAGCAGTGAACTCGGACTAGCGGGGGAGAACGAGCAGTACTTC.

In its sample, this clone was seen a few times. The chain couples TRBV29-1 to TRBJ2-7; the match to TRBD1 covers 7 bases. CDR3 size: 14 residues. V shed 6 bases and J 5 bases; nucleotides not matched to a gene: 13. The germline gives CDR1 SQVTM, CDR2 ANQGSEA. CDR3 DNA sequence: TGCAGCGTCGCCGCCAGGGGGAGTATTGACGAGCAGTACTTC. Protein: CSVAARGSIDEQYF.

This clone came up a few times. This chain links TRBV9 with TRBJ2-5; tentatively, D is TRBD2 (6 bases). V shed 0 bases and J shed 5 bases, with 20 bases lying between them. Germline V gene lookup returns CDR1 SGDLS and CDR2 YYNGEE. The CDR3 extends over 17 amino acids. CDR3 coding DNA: TGTGCCAGCAGCGTAGGAGGCAGGACTACCTTGGGGGAGACCCAGTACTTC. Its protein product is CASSVGGRTTLGETQYF. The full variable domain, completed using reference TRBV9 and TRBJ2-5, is DSGVTQTPKHLITATGQRVTLRCSPRSGDLSVYWYQQSLDQGLQFLIQYYNGEERAKGNILERFSAQQFPDLHSELNLSSLELGDSALYFCASSVGGRTTLGETQYFGPGTRLLVL.

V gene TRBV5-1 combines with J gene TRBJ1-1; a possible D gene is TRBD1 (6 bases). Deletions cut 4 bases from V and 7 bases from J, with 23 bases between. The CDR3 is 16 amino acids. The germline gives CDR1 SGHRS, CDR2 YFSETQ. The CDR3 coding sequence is TGCGCCAGCAGCCTCGGGCAGGGGTTAGAAAGGATTGAAGCTTTCTTT. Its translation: CASSLGQGLERIEAFF.

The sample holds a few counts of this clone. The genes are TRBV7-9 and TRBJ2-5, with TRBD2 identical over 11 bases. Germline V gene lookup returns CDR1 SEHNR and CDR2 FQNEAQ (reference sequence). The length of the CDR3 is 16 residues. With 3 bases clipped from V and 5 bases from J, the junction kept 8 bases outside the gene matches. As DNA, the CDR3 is TGTGCCAGCAGCTTTTTGATAGCGGGAGGGAGTGAGACCCAGTACTTC. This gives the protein CASSFLIAGGSETQYF.

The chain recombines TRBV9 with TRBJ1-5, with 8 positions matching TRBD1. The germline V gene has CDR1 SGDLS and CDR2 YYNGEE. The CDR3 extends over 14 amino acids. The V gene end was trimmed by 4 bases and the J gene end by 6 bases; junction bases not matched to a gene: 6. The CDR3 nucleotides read TGTGCCAGCAGCTTCGGGACAGGCGGTCAGCCCCAGCATTTT. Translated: CASSFGTGGQPQHF.

The CDR3 is CSAQGEETQYF. The CDR3 DNA sequence: TGCAGTGCTCAAGGGGAAGAGACCCAGTACTTC. This chain uses TRBV20-1 with TRBJ2-5, with a weak D call TRBD1 (5 bases). The CDR3 loop spans 11 amino acids. Trimming took off 5 bases at V and 3 bases at J, with 7 bases between the two ends. Germline CDR1 reads DFQATT; CDR2 reads SNEGSKA (reference sequence).

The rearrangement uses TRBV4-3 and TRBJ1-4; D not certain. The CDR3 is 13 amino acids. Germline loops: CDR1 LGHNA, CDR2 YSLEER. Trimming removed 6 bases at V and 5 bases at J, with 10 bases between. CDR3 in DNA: TGCGCCAGCAGTACGGGCCTAAATGAAAAACTGTTTTTT. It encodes CASSTGLNEKLFF.

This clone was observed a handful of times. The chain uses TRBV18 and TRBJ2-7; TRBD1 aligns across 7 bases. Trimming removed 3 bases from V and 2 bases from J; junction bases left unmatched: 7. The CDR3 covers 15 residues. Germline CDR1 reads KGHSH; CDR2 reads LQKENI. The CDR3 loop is CASSPRQGEAYEQYF. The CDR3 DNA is TGTGCCAGCTCACCTCGACAGGGAGAGGCCTACGAGCAGTACTTC.

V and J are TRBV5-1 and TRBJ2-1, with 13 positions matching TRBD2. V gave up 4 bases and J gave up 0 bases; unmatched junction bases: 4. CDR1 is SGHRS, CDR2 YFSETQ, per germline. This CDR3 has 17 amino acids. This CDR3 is CASSLTSGRLSYNEQFF. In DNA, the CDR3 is TGCGCCAGCAGCCTGACTAGCGGGAGGCTCTCCTACAATGAGCAGTTCTTC.

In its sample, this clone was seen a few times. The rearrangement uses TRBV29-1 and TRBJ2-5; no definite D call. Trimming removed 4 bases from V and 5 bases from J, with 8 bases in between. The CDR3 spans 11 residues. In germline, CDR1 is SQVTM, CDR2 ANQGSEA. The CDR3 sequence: CSVGLSETQYF. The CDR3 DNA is TGCAGCGTTGGGCTTTCGGAGACCCAGTACTTC.

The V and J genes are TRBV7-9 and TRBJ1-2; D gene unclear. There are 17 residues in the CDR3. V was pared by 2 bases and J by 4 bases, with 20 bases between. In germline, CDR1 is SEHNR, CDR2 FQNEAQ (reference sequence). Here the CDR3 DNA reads TGTGCCAGCAGCTTAATCCTCGGTCGGGAGAAGGGCTATGGCTACACCTTC. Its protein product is CASSLILGREKGYGYTF. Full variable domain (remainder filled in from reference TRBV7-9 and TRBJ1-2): DTGVSQNPRHKITKRGQNVTFRCDPISEHNRLYWYRQTLGQGPEFLTYFQNEAQLEKSRLLSDRFSAERPKGSFSTLEIQRTEQGDSAMYLCASSLILGREKGYGYTFGSGTRLTVV.